These T cell receptor beta chains were read from a single sample in a study of T cell responses to AZD1222 COVID-19 vaccine. The protocol was immunoSEQ multiplex PCR, while the TCRdb copy is restricted to in-frame clones and leaves out a portion. The table includes more than 150,000 clones, over 90% detected once. This material consisted of peripheral blood, taken 28 days after the second AZD1222 dose. These receptor sequences come from an adult who received the AZD1222 COVID-19 vaccine. Each CDR3 is given with its conserved first and last residue. Fields, in order: J gene, clone size, D gene, V gene, CDR3 protein, CDR3 DNA. The D gene is left open where the match is weak. The size field is filled for only some rows; it gives once, few, many or a size class.

j_call: TRBJ2-3; clone_size: -; d_call: TRBD2; v_call: TRBV6-2/TRBV6-3; cdr3_aa: CASSHLLAGGPDTQYF; cdr3_nt: TGTGCCAGCAGTCACCTTCTAGCGGGGGGTCCAGATACGCAGTATTTT
j_call: TRBJ2-3; clone_size: -; d_call: TRBD1; v_call: TRBV27; cdr3_aa: CASSTRQGASTDTQYF; cdr3_nt: TGTGCCAGCAGTACCAGACAGGGGGCCAGCACAGATACGCAGTATTTT
j_call: TRBJ1-2; clone_size: -; d_call: -; v_call: TRBV6-5; cdr3_aa: CATGREVNYGYTF; cdr3_nt: TGTGCCACGGGGAGGGAGGTTAACTATGGCTACACCTTC
j_call: TRBJ1-1; clone_size: -; d_call: -; v_call: TRBV7-2; cdr3_aa: CASSLLNTEAFF; cdr3_nt: TGTGCCAGCAGCCTTCTGAACACTGAAGCTTTCTTT
j_call: TRBJ2-1; clone_size: few; d_call: TRBD2; v_call: TRBV5-1; cdr3_aa: CASSGLAADEQFF; cdr3_nt: TGCGCCAGCAGCGGACTAGCGGCGGATGAGCAGTTCTTC
j_call: TRBJ1-6; clone_size: once; d_call: -; v_call: TRBV11-3; cdr3_aa: CASSLGGRNSPLHF; cdr3_nt: TGTGCCAGCAGCTTAGGGGGCCGGAATTCACCCCTCCACTTT
j_call: TRBJ2-2; clone_size: -; d_call: TRBD1; v_call: TRBV2; cdr3_aa: CASTQDRVNTGELFF; cdr3_nt: TGTGCCAGCACCCAGGACAGGGTAAACACCGGGGAGCTGTTTTTT
j_call: TRBJ1-5; clone_size: -; d_call: -; v_call: TRBV5-1; cdr3_aa: CASSLDPDPNQPQHF; cdr3_nt: TGCGCCAGCAGCCTGGACCCGGATCCCAATCAGCCCCAGCATTTT
j_call: TRBJ1-2; clone_size: -; d_call: -; v_call: TRBV24-1; cdr3_aa: CATSDFDEGWSGYTF; cdr3_nt: TGTGCCACCAGTGATTTCGATGAAGGGTGGAGTGGCTACACCTTC
j_call: TRBJ2-2; clone_size: few; d_call: -; v_call: TRBV18; cdr3_aa: CASSPTHREGAGELFF; cdr3_nt: TGTGCCAGCTCACCGACCCACCGAGAAGGCGCCGGGGAGCTGTTTTTT
j_call: TRBJ1-5; clone_size: -; d_call: -; v_call: TRBV4-1; cdr3_aa: CASSQDTDYSNQPQHF; cdr3_nt: TGCGCCAGCAGCCAAGATACCGACTATAGCAATCAGCCCCAGCATTTT
j_call: TRBJ2-1; clone_size: -; d_call: TRBD2; v_call: TRBV3-1/TRBV3-2; cdr3_aa: CASSSGLAGGVKFF; cdr3_nt: TGTGCCAGCAGCTCGGGACTAGCGGGGGGGGTTAAGTTCTTC
j_call: TRBJ2-3; clone_size: -; d_call: TRBD2; v_call: TRBV6-5; cdr3_aa: CASSYRSGRGSDTQYF; cdr3_nt: TGTGCCAGCAGTTACCGTAGCGGGAGAGGCTCAGATACGCAGTATTTT
j_call: TRBJ2-5; clone_size: -; d_call: TRBD2; v_call: TRBV9; cdr3_aa: CASSAGLAGETQYF; cdr3_nt: TGTGCCAGCAGCGCTGGACTAGCGGGGGAGACCCAGTACTTC
j_call: TRBJ2-6; clone_size: -; d_call: -; v_call: TRBV2; cdr3_aa: CASSAREGYSGANVLTF; cdr3_nt: TGTGCCAGCAGTGCCCGTGAGGGTTACTCTGGGGCCAACGTCCTGACTTTC
j_call: TRBJ2-2; clone_size: once; d_call: TRBD2; v_call: TRBV2; cdr3_aa: CASTPGLGGTGELFF; cdr3_nt: TGTGCCAGCACCCCGGGACTAGGTGGTACCGGGGAGCTGTTTTTT
j_call: TRBJ2-3; clone_size: -; d_call: -; v_call: TRBV6-5; cdr3_aa: CASSYRNRGTDTQYF; cdr3_nt: TGTGCCAGCAGTTACCGTAACAGGGGCACAGATACGCAGTATTTT
j_call: TRBJ1-1; clone_size: -; d_call: TRBD1; v_call: TRBV3-1/TRBV3-2; cdr3_aa: CASSQDQGGETEAFF; cdr3_nt: TGTGCCAGCAGCCAAGATCAGGGGGGAGAGACTGAAGCTTTCTTT
j_call: TRBJ2-6; clone_size: once; d_call: TRBD1; v_call: TRBV28; cdr3_aa: CASSPRTGLSGVNVLTF; cdr3_nt: TGTGCCAGCAGTCCCCGGACAGGCCTCTCTGGGGTCAACGTCCTGACTTTC
j_call: TRBJ2-3; clone_size: -; d_call: -; v_call: TRBV25-1; cdr3_aa: CASSDERGADTQYF; cdr3_nt: TGTGCCAGCAGTGACGAAAGGGGAGCAGATACGCAGTATTTT
j_call: TRBJ2-4; clone_size: -; d_call: TRBD2; v_call: TRBV7-3; cdr3_aa: CASSQLGGRVGNIQYF; cdr3_nt: TGTGCCAGCAGCCAGCTTGGCGGGAGGGTAGGAAACATTCAGTACTTC
j_call: TRBJ1-2; clone_size: -; d_call: -; v_call: TRBV7-9; cdr3_aa: CASSLDVGRADGYTF; cdr3_nt: TGTGCCAGCAGCTTAGACGTGGGCCGGGCGGACGGCTACACCTTC
j_call: TRBJ1-1; clone_size: -; d_call: -; v_call: TRBV5-1; cdr3_aa: CASSLLSPGPSNTEAFF; cdr3_nt: TGCGCCAGCAGCTTATTGTCCCCGGGACCCTCGAACACTGAAGCTTTCTTT
j_call: TRBJ1-2; clone_size: -; d_call: -; v_call: TRBV7-9; cdr3_aa: CASSTGDSRGPNYGYTF; cdr3_nt: TGTGCCAGCAGCACTGGGGACTCCAGAGGGCCTAACTATGGCTACACCTTC
j_call: TRBJ1-2; clone_size: -; d_call: -; v_call: TRBV3-1/TRBV3-2; cdr3_aa: CASSQAGKGYTF; cdr3_nt: TGTGCCAGCAGCCAGGCAGGGAAAGGCTACACCTTC
j_call: TRBJ2-3; clone_size: -; d_call: TRBD2; v_call: TRBV28; cdr3_aa: CSGTSGRAKDTQYF; cdr3_nt: TGTAGCGGGACTAGCGGGAGGGCCAAAGATACGCAGTATTTT
j_call: TRBJ2-1; clone_size: -; d_call: -; v_call: TRBV4-2; cdr3_aa: CASSQEATGPADNEQFF; cdr3_nt: TGTGCCAGCAGCCAAGAGGCGACAGGACCCGCCGACAATGAGCAGTTCTTC
j_call: TRBJ2-1; clone_size: -; d_call: TRBD1; v_call: TRBV6-2/TRBV6-3; cdr3_aa: CASSYEKDRGAYNEQFF; cdr3_nt: TGTGCCAGCAGTTACGAAAAGGACAGGGGAGCCTACAATGAGCAGTTCTTC
j_call: TRBJ2-3; clone_size: once; d_call: TRBD2; v_call: TRBV7-3; cdr3_aa: CASSPTSADTQYF; cdr3_nt: TGTGCCAGCAGCCCGACTAGCGCAGATACGCAGTATTTT
j_call: TRBJ2-5; clone_size: -; d_call: TRBD1; v_call: TRBV2; cdr3_aa: CASRGQVAETQYF; cdr3_nt: TGTGCCAGCAGGGGACAGGTTGCTGAGACCCAGTACTTC
j_call: TRBJ2-1; clone_size: -; d_call: TRBD2; v_call: TRBV29-1; cdr3_aa: CSVATSGGHNEQFF; cdr3_nt: TGCAGCGTGGCGACTAGCGGGGGGCACAATGAGCAGTTCTTC
j_call: TRBJ1-1; clone_size: -; d_call: -; v_call: TRBV12-3/TRBV12-4; cdr3_aa: CASSPNTEAFF; cdr3_nt: TGTGCCAGCAGTCCCAACACTGAAGCTTTCTTT